What follows describes a single T cell receptor (beta chain). The data were taken from a study of T cell responses to AZD1222 COVID-19 vaccine. Trimming removed 3 bases from V and 2 bases from J, with 8 bases in between. Germline V gives CDR1 LGHDT, CDR2 YNNKEL (reference sequence). The CDR3 has 14 residues. The assay was immunoSEQ multiplex PCR, and TCRdb's table has in-frame clones only and misses some. Of 100,000 to 150,000 clones in the sample, about 90% are singletons; the top ten hold about 5.4%. The chain uses TRBV3-1 (or the pseudogene TRBV3-2) and TRBJ1-5; TRBD1 might be the D (5 bases). The sequencing used peripheral blood, collected on day 0 of AZD1222 vaccination. The sequence derives from an adult in good health. This chain's CDR3 is CASSQGRGNQPQHF. The CDR3 DNA reads TGTGCCAGCAGCCAGGGGCGGGGCAATCAGCCCCAGCATTTT.